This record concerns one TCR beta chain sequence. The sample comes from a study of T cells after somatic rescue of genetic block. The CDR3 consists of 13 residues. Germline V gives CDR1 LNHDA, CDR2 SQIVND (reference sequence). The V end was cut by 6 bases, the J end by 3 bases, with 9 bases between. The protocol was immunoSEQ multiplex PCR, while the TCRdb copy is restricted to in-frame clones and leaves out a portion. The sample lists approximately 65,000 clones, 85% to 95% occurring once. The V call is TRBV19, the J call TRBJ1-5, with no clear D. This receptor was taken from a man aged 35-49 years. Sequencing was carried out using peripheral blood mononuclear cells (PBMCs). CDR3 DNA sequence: TGTGCCAGTAGAGGCAGATACAATCAGCCCCAGCATTTT. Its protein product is CASRGRYNQPQHF. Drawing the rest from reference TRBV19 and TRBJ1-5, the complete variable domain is DGGITQSPKYLFRKEGQNVTLSCEQNLNHDAMYWYRQDPGQGLRLIYYSQIVNDFQKGDIAEGYSVSREKKESFPLTVTSAQKNPTAFYLCASRGRYNQPQHFGDGTRLSIL.